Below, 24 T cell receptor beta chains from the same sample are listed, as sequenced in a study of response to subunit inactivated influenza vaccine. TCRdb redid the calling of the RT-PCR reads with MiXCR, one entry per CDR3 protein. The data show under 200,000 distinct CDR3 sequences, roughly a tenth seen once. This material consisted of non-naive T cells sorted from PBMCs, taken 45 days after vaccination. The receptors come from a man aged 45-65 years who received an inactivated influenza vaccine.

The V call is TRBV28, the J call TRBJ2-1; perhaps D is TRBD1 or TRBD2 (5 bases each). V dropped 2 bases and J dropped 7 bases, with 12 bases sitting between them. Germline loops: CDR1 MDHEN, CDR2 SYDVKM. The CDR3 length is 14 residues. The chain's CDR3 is CASSLRGLRNEQFF. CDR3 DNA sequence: TGTGCCAGCAGTTTACGGGGCCTAAGGAATGAGCAGTTCTTC. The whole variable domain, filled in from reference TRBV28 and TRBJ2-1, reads DVKVTQSSRYLVKRTGEKVFLECVQDMDHENMFWYRQDPGLGLRLIYFSYDVKMKEKGDIPEGYSVSREKKERFSLILESASTNQTSMYLCASSLRGLRNEQFFGPGTRLTVL.

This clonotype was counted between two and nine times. The CDR3 protein is CASSPASNTGELFF. CDR3 in DNA: TGTGCCAGCAGCCCCGCGTCAAACACCGGGGAGCTGTTTTTT. This chain uses TRBV7-3 with TRBJ2-2; D uncertain. V lost 5 bases and J 2 bases, leaving 9 bases between the germline ends. This CDR3 is 14 amino acids long. CDR1 and CDR2 from the germline V gene are SGHTA and FQGTGA.

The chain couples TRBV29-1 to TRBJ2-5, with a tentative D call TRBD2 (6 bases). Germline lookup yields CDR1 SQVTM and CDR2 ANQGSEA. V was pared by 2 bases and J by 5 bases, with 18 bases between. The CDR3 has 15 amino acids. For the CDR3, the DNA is TGCAGCGTTGAAAGTAACGGGGGTCCCACGGAGACCCAGTACTTC. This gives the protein CSVESNGGPTETQYF. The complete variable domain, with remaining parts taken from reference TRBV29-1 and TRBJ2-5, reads SAVISQKPSRDICQRGTSLTIQCQVDSQVTMMFWYRQQPGQSLTLIATANQGSEATYESGFVIDKFPISRPNLTFSTLTVSNMSPEDSSIYLCSVESNGGPTETQYFGPGTRLLVL.

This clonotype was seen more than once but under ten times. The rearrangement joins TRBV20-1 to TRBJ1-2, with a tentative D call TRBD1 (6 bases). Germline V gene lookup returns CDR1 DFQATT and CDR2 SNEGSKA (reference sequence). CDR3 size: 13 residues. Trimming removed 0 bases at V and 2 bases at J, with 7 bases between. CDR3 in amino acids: CSARDGGNYGYTF. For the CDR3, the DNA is TGCAGTGCTAGAGATGGGGGCAACTATGGCTACACCTTC.

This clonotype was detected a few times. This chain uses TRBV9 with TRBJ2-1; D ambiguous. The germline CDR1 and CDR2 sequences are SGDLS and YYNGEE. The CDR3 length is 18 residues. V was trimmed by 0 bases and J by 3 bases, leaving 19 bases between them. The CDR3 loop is CASSVAPVDPPLYNEQFF. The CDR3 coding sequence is TGTGCCAGCAGCGTAGCCCCCGTCGACCCTCCCCTCTACAATGAGCAGTTCTTC.

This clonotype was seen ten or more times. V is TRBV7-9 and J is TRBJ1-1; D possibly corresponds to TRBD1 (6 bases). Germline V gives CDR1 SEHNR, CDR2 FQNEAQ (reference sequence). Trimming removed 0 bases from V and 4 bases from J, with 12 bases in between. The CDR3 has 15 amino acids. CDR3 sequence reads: CASSLAGRGGTEAFF. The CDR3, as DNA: TGTGCCAGCAGCTTAGCGGGCAGGGGCGGCACTGAAGCTTTCTTT.

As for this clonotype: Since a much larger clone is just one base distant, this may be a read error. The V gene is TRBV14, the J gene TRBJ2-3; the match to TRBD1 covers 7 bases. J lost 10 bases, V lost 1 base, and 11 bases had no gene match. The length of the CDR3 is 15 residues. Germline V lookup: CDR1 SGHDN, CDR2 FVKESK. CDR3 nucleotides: TGTGCCAGCAGCCAAGTTCAGGGGGTTAAACATGCGCAGTATTTT. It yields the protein CASSQVQGVKHAQYF. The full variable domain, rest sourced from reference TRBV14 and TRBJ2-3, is EAGVTQFPSHSVIEKGQTVTLRCDPISGHDNLYWYRRVMGKEIKFLLHFVKESKQDESGMPNNRFLAERTGGTYSTLKVQPAELEDSGVYFCASSQVQGVKHAQYFGPGTRLTVL.

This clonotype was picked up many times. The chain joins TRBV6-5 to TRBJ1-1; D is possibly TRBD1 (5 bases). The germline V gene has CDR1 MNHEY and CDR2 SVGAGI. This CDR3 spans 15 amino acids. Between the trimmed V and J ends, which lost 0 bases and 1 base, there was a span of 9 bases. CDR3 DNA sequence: TGTGCCAGCAGTTACTCGGGACTCAGGAACACTGAAGCTTTCTTT. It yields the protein CASSYSGLRNTEAFF.

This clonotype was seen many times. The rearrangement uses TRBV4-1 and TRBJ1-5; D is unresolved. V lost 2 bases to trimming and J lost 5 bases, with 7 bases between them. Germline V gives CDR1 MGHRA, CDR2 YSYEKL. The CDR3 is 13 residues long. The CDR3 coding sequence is TGCGCCAGCAGCCAACCGGGTTATCAGCCCCAGCATTTT. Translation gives CASSQPGYQPQHF.

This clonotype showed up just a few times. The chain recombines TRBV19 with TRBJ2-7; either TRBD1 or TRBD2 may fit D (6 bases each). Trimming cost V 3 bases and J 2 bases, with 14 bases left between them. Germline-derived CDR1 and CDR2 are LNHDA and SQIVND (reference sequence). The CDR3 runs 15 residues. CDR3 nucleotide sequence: TGTGCCAGTAGTATCGGGGGCACTAGGACCTACGAGCAGTACTTC. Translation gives CASSIGGTRTYEQYF.

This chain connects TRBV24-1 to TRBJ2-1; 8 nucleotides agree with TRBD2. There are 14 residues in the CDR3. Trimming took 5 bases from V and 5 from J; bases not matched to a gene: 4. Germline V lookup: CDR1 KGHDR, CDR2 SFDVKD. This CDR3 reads CATSAGTRNNEQFF. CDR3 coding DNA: TGTGCCACCAGTGCCGGGACTAGGAACAATGAGCAGTTCTTC.

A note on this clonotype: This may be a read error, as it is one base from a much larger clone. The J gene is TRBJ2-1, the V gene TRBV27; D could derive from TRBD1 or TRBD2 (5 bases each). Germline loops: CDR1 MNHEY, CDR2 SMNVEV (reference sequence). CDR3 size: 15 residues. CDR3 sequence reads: CAISLKLGTSSSQFF. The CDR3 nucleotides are TGTGCCATCAGTTTAAAACTAGGGACGTCCTCGAGCCAGTTCTTC.

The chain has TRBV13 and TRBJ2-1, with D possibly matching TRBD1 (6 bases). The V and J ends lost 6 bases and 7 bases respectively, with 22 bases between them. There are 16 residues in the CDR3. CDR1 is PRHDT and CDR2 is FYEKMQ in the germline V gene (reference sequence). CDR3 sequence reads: CASSFITGRRVNEQFF. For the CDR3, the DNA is TGTGCCAGCAGTTTCATTACAGGGCGAAGGGTTAATGAGCAGTTCTTC. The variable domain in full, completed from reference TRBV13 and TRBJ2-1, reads AAGVIQSPRHLIKEKRETATLKCYPIPRHDTVYWYQQGPGQDPQFLISFYEKMQSDKGSIPDRFSAQQFSDYHSELNMSSLELGDSALYFCASSFITGRRVNEQFFGPGTRLTVL.

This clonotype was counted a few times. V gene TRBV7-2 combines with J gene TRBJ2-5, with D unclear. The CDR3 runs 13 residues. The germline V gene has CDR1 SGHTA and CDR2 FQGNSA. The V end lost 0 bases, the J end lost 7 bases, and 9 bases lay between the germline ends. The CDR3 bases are TGTGCCAGCAGCTTAGCTCAACAGCGGACCCAGTACTTC. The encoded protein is CASSLAQQRTQYF.

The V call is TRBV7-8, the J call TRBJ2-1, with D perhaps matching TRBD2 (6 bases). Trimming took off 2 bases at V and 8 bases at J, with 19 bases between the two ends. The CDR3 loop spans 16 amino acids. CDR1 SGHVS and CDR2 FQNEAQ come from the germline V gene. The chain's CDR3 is CASSLFIPLALHEQFF. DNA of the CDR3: TGTGCCAGCAGCTTATTTATCCCTCTAGCGCTACATGAGCAGTTCTTC. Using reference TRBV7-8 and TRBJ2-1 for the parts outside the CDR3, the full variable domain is GAGVSQSPRYKVAKRGQDVALRCDPISGHVSLFWYQQALGQGPEFLTYFQNEAQLDKSGLPSDRFFAERPEGSVSTLKIQRTQQEDSAVYLCASSLFIPLALHEQFFGPGTRLTVL.

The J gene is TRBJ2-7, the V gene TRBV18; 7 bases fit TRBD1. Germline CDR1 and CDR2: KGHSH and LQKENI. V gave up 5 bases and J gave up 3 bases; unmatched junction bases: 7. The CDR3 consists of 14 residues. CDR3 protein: CASSAGTEGYEQYF. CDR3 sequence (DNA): TGTGCCAGCTCAGCCGGGACAGAGGGCTACGAGCAGTACTTC. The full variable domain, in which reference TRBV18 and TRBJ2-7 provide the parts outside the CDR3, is NAGVMQNPRHLVRRRGQEARLRCSPMKGHSHVYWYRQLPEEGLKFMVYLQKENIIDESGMPKERFSAEFPKEGPSILRIQQVVRGDSAAYFCASSAGTEGYEQYFGPGTRLTVT.

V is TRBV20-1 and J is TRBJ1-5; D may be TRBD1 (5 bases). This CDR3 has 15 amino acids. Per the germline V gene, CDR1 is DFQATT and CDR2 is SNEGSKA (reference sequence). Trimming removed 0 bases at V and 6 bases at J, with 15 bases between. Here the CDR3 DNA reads TGCAGTGCTAGAGAGGGCGCGGGGGGGAGTCAGCCCCAGCATTTT. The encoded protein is CSAREGAGGSQPQHF.

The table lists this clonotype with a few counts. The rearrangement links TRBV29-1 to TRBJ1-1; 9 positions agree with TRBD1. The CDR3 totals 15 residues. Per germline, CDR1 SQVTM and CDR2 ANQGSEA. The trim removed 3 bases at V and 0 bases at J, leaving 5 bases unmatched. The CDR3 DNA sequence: TGCAGCGTTGATAACGGACAGGGGATGAACACTGAAGCTTTCTTT. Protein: CSVDNGQGMNTEAFF.

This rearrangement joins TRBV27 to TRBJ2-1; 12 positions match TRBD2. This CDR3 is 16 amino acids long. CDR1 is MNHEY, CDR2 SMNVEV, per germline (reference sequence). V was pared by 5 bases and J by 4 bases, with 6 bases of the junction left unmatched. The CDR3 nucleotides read TGTGCCAGCAGTCCCACGGGACTAGCGGGTTACAATGAGCAGTTCTTC. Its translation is CASSPTGLAGYNEQFF.

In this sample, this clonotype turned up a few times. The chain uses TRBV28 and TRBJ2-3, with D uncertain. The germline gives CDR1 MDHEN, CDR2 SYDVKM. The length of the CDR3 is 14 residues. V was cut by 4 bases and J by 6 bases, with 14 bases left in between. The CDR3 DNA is TGTGCCAGCAGTTCCCCCTTGGAGCAGGATACGCAGTATTTT. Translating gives CASSSPLEQDTQYF. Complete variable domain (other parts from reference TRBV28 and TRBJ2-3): DVKVTQSSRYLVKRTGEKVFLECVQDMDHENMFWYRQDPGLGLRLIYFSYDVKMKEKGDIPEGYSVSREKKERFSLILESASTNQTSMYLCASSSPLEQDTQYFGPGTRLTVL.

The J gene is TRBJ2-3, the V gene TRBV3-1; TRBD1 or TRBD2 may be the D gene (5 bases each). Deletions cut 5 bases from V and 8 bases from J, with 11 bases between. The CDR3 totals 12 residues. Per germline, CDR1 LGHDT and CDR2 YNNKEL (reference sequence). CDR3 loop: CASSKRGRTQYF. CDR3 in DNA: TGTGCCAGCAGCAAGAGGGGTCGTACGCAGTATTTT.

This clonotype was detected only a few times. The CDR3 DNA reads as TGCAGTGCTTGGCAGACTAACTATGGCTACACCTTC. As protein: CSAWQTNYGYTF. This chain joins TRBV20-1 and TRBJ1-2; no reliable D call. V was pared by 5 bases and J by 0 bases, with 7 bases between. Germline CDR1 is DFQATT and CDR2 is SNEGSKA (reference sequence). This CDR3 contains 12 residues.

The CDR3 DNA follows: TGCAGCGTTGTGATCGGCAGGGGAGGGACAGATACGCAGTATTTT. This sequence encodes CSVVIGRGGTDTQYF. The genes are TRBV29-1 and TRBJ2-3; possibly TRBD2 for D (7 bases). CDR1 is SQVTM, CDR2 ANQGSEA, per germline. The germline V and J ends were trimmed by 4 bases and 3 bases, with 17 bases remaining between them. This CDR3 contains 15 residues.

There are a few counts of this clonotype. The CDR3 nucleotides are TGTGCCAGCAGTGCGTATAGCGGCAGCACAGATACGCAGTATTTT. This encodes CASSAYSGSTDTQYF. The chain carries TRBV2 and TRBJ2-3; TRBD2 might be the D (6 bases). The CDR3 runs to 15 residues. CDR1 and CDR2 from the germline V gene are SNHLY and FYNNEI. V lost 4 bases, J lost 0 bases, and 11 bases lay in between.